The clone carrying this T cell receptor (beta chain) was picked up one time. The sample comes from a study of blood T cell repertoires in COVID-19. The wider study: Both acute and convalescent COVID-19 samples were obtained from the United States, Italy and Spain. From T cells, B-cell-depleted T cells, or PBMCs came the material, which was cDNA or gDNA.

Original processing notes: Reference gene primer amplification gave estimated nucleated cell counts. Produced via immunoSEQ multiplex PCR; TCRdb's table is partial and in-frame only. V and J calls and clone size come straight from that table; D and trimming were deduced from the DNA. The sample lists over 100,000 clones; more than 80% were seen once. V lost 2 bases and J 5 bases, leaving 12 bases between the germline ends. The CDR3 is 14 amino acids. Germline assignment: CDR1 MNHNS and CDR2 SASEGT. The TCR was taken from a human donor in a cohort sampled during active COVID-19. The chain couples TRBV6-1 to TRBJ2-5, with TRBD1 as a possible D gene (6 bases). Sequenced sample: peripheral blood. The CDR3 DNA is TGTGCCAGCAGTGAACCAGGGGCGAGTGAGACCCAGTACTTC. Its protein is CASSEPGASETQYF.